Here is one T cell receptor (beta chain) with its context. Antigen: not known. The sample belongs to a study of graft-versus-host responses after intestinal transplantation. Regarding the study as a whole: Allograft clonal ratios (graft-versus-host to host-versus-graft) were high in patients who had graft-donor T cell macrochimerism.

The CDR3 has 15 amino acids. The germline V and J ends were trimmed by 3 bases and 5 bases, with 13 bases remaining between them. Germline CDR1 reads MDHEN; CDR2 reads SYDVKM. Data came from immunoSEQ multiplex PCR; TCRdb stores just in-frame clones and leaves some out. The sample lists over 45,000 clones; about 93% were seen once. This clonotype was sampled from a human patient who received an intestinal transplant, so some T cells may come from the graft donor. The sample consisted of PBMCs, taken 750 to 800 days after a first intestinal transplant, on the day of a second. The chain employs TRBV28 and TRBJ2-2; possibly TRBD1 for D (6 bases). This chain's CDR3 is CASSLGTIYTGELFF. The CDR3 nucleotides read TGTGCCAGCAGTTTGGGGACAATTTATACCGGGGAGCTGTTTTTT.